This T cell receptor beta chain was captured by sequencing in a study of beta chain features in type 1 diabetes. Overall study findings and caveats: Insertion counts at VDJ junctions were lower in type 1 diabetes patients, who also showed more deletions there.

Germline V gene sequence: CDR1 MNHEY, CDR2 SVGAGI. CDR3 length equals 12 residues. Trimming shortened V by 5 bases and J by 12 bases, and 13 bases separated the two germline ends. What was sequenced were expressed TCRB transcripts, since all of the isolated RNA had been reverse transcribed. The data were produced by immunoSEQ multiplex PCR, yet TCRdb's version contains in-frame clones alone and is incomplete. The sample records about 930,000 clones, 17% being singletons. Comment on this clone: Its specificity is not known.

This receptor was taken from a woman aged 18-35 years in good health. The gene calls are TRBV6-5 and TRBJ2-2; D may be TRBD2 (7 bases). What was sequenced was naive CD4+ T cells from blood. The CDR3 DNA follows: TGTGCCAGCAGTCAAGGGGGGGGAAAGCTGTTTTTT. Its translation is CASSQGGGKLFF.